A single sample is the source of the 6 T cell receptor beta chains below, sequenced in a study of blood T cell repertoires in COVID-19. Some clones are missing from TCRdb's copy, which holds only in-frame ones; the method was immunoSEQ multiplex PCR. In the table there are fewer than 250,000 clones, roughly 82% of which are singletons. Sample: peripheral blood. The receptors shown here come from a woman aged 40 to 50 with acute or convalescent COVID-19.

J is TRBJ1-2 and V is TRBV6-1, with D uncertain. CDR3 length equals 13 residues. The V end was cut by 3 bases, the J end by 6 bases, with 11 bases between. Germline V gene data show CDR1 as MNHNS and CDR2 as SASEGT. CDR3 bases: TGTGCCAGCAGTGAGAACTATGGCGATGGCTACACCTTC. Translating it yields CASSENYGDGYTF.

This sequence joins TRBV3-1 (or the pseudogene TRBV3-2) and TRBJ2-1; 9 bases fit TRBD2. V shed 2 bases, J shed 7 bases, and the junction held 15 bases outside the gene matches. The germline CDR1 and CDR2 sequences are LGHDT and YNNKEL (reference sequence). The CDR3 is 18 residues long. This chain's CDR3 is CASSQIRLAGPRGNEQFF. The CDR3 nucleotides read TGTGCCAGCAGCCAAATAAGGCTAGCGGGACCTAGGGGGAATGAGCAGTTCTTC.

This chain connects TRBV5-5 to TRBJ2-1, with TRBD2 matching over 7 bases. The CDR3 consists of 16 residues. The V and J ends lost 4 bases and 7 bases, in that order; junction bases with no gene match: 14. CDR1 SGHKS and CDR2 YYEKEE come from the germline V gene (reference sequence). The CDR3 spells CASSPFLGGSRNEQFF. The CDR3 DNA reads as TGTGCCAGCAGCCCTTTCCTGGGAGGGTCTAGGAATGAGCAGTTCTTC.

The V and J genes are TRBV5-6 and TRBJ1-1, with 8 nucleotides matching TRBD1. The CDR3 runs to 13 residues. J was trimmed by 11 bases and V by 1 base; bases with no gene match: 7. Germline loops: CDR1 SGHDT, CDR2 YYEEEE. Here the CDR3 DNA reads TGTGCCAGCAGCTTGAACAGGGGGTTAGGGGCTTTCTTT. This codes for CASSLNRGLGAFF.

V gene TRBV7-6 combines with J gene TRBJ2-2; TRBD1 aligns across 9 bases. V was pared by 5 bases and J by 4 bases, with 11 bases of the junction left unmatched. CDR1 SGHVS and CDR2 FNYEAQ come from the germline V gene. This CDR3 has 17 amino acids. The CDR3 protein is CASSPTPQGAGTGELFF. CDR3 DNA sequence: TGTGCCAGCAGCCCCACCCCACAGGGGGCGGGCACCGGGGAGCTGTTTTTT.

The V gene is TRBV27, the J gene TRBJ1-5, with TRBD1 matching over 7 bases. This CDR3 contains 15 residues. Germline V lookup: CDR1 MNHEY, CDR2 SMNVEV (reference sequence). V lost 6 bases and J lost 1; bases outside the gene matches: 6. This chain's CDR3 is CASSGRDSSNQPQHF. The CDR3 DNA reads TGTGCCAGCAGCGGAAGGGACAGCAGCAATCAGCCCCAGCATTTT.